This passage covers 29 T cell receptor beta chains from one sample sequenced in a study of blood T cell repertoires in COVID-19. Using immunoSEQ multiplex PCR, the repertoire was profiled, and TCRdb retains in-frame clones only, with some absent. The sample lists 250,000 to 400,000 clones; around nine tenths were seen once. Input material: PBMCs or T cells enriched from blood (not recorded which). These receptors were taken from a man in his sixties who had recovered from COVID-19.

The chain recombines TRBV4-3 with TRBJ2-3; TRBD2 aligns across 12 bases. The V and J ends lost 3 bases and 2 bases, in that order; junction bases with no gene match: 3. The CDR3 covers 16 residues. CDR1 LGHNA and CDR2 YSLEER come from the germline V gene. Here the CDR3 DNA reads TGCGCCAGCAGCCAGACTAGCGGGGGAATCACAGATACGCAGTATTTT. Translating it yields CASSQTSGGITDTQYF.

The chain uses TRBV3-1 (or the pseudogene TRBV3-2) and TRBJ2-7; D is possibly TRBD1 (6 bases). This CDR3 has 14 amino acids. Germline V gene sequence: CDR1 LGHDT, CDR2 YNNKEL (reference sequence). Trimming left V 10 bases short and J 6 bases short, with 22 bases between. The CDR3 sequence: CATRKGQGPGEQYF. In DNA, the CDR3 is TGTGCCACCCGGAAGGGCCAGGGGCCAGGCGAGCAGTACTTC.

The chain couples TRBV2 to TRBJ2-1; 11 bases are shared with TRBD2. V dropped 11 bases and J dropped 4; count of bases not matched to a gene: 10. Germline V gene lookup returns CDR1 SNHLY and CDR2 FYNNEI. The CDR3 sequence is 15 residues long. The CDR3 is CAGPTSGKTYNEQFF. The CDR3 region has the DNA TGTGCCGGCCCGACTAGCGGGAAGACTTACAATGAGCAGTTCTTC.

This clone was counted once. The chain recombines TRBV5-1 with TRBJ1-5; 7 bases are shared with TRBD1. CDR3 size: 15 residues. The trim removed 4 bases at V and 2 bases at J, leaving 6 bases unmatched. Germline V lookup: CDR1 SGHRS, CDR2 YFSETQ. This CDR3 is CASSPTGAGNQPQHF. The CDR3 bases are TGCGCCAGCAGCCCCACAGGGGCTGGCAATCAGCCCCAGCATTTT.

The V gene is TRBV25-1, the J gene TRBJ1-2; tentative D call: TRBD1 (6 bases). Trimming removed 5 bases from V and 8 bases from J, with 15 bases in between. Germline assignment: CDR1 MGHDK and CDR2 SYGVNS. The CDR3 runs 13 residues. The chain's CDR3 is CASSRGGVEGYTF. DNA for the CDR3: TGTGCCAGCAGTCGAGGGGGAGTGGAGGGCTACACCTTC.

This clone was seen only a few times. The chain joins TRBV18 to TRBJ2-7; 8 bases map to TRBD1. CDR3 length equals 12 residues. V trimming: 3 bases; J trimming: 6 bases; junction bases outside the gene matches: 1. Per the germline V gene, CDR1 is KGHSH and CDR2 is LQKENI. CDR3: CASSPDRVEQYF. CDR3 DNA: TGTGCCAGCTCACCGGACAGGGTCGAGCAGTACTTC.

The CDR3 DNA reads as TGTGCCAGCAGTCTTACTAGCACAGATACGCAGTATTTT. Translated: CASSLTSTDTQYF. The rearrangement uses TRBV12-3 or TRBV12-4 and TRBJ2-3; D ambiguous. The CDR3 extends over 13 amino acids. Deletions cut 5 bases from V and 0 bases from J, with 6 bases between.

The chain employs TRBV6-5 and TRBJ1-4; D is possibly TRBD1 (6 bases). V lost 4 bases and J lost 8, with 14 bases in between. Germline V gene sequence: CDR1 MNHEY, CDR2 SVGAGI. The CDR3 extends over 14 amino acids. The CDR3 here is CASSSTGRGEKLFF. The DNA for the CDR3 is TGTGCCAGCAGTTCGACAGGCCGGGGAGAAAAACTGTTTTTT.

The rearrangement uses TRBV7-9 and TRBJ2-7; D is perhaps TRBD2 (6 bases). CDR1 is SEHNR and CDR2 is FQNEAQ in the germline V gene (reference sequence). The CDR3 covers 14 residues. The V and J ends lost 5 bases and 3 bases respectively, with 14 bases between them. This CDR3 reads CASSPLGSIYEQYF. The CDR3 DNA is TGTGCCAGCAGCCCCCTCGGGAGCATCTACGAGCAGTACTTC.

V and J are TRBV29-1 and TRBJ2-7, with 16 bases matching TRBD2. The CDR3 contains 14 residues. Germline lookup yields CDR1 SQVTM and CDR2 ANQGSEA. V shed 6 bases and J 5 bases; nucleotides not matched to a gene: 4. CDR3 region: CSVEGLAGGHEQYF. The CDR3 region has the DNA TGCAGCGTGGAGGGACTAGCGGGAGGGCACGAGCAGTACTTC.

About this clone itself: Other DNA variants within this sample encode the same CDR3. Here the CDR3 reads CATSGTGGIQPQHF. CDR3 coding DNA: TGTGCCACCAGCGGGACAGGGGGTATTCAGCCCCAGCATTTT. This sequence joins TRBV15 and TRBJ1-5, with 11 bases identical to TRBD1. The V gene end was trimmed by 5 bases and the J gene end by 6 bases; junction bases not matched to a gene: 3. Germline-derived CDR1 and CDR2 are LNHNV and YYDKDF (reference sequence). The CDR3 is made up of 14 amino acids.

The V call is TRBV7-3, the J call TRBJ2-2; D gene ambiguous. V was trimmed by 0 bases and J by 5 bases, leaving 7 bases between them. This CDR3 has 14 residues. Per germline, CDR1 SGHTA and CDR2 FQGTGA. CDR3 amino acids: CASSLTLGTGELFF. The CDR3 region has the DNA TGTGCCAGCAGCTTAACTCTCGGGACCGGGGAGCTGTTTTTT.

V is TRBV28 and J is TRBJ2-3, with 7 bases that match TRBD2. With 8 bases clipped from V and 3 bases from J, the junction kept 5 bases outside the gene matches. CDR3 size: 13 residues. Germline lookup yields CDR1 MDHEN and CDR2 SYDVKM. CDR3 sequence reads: CASGLGETDTQYF. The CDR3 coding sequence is TGTGCCAGCGGACTAGGAGAGACAGATACGCAGTATTTT.

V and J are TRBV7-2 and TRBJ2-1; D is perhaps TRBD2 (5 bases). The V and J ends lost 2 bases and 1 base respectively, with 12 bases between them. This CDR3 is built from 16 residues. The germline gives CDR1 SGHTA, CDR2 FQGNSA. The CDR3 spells CASSLYRGSSYNEQFF. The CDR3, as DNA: TGTGCCAGCAGCTTATACCGGGGTTCTTCCTACAATGAGCAGTTCTTC.

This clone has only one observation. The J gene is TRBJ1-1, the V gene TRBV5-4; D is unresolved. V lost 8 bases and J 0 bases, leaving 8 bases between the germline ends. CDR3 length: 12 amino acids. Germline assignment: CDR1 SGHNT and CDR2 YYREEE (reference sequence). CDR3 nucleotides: TGTGCCAGTCACAGTGTGAACACTGAAGCTTTCTTT. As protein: CASHSVNTEAFF.

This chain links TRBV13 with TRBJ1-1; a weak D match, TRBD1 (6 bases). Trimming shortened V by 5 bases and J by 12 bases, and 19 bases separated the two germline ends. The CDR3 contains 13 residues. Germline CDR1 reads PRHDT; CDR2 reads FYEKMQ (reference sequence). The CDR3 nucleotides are TGTGCCAGCAGCCAAAAGCGACAGGCATTTTCTTTCTTT. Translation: CASSQKRQAFSFF.

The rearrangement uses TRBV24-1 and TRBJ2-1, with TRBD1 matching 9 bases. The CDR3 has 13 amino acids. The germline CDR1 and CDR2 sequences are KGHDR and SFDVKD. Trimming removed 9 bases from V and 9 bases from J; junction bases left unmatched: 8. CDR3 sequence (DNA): TGTGCCACCTCCGGGACAGGGTATGGTGAGCAGTTCTTC. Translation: CATSGTGYGEQFF.

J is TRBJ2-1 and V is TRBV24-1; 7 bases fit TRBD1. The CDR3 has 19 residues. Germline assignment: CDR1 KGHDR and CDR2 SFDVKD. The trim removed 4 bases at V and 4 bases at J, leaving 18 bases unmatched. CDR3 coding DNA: TGTGCCACCAGTGACGCCGTGGGACAGAAATTAGCTCGGTACAATGAGCAGTTCTTC. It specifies CATSDAVGQKLARYNEQFF.

The chain's CDR3 is CASSVATGTGFGANVLTF. CDR3 coding DNA: TGTGCCAGCAGCGTAGCAACCGGGACAGGGTTTGGGGCCAACGTCCTGACTTTC. This chain links TRBV9 with TRBJ2-6; 9 positions agree with TRBD1. Germline-derived CDR1 and CDR2 are SGDLS and YYNGEE. This CDR3 has 18 amino acids. Trimming at V came to 0 bases and at J to 3 bases, leaving 7 bases not matched to a gene.

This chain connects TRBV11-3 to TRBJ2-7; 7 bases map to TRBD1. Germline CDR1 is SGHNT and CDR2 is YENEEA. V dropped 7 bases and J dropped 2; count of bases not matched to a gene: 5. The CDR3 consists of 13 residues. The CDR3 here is CASTGGSAYEQYF. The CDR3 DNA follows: TGTGCCAGCACAGGGGGTTCGGCCTACGAGCAGTACTTC.

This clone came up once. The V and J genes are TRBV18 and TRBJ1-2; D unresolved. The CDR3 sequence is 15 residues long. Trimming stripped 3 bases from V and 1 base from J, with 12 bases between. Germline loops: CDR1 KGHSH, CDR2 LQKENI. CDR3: CASSPVGGVNYGYTF. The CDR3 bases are TGTGCCAGCTCACCCGTTGGAGGAGTTAACTATGGCTACACCTTC.

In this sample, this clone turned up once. CDR3 coding DNA: TGTGCCACCAGCATGACTCCAGGGGTGGCCAATCAGCCCCAGCATTTT. As protein: CATSMTPGVANQPQHF. The rearrangement uses TRBV15 and TRBJ1-5, with D possibly TRBD1 on 6 matching bases. This CDR3 is 16 amino acids long. The germline CDR1 and CDR2 sequences are LNHNV and YYDKDF (reference sequence). V was clipped by 4 bases and J by 3 bases, with 16 bases between them.

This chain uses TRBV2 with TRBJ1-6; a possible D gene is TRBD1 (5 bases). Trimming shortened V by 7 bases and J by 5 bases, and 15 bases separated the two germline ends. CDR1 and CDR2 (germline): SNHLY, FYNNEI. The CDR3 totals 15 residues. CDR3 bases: TGTGCCAGCATTAGCGCGGGGGTCCATAATTCACCCCTCCACTTT. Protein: CASISAGVHNSPLHF.

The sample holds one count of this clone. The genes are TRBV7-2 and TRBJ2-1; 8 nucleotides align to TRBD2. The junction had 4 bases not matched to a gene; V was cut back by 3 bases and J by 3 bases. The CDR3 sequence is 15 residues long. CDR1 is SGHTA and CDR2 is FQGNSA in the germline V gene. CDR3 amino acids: CASSLAGGFYNEQFF. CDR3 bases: TGTGCCAGCAGCTTGGCGGGGGGCTTCTACAATGAGCAGTTCTTC.

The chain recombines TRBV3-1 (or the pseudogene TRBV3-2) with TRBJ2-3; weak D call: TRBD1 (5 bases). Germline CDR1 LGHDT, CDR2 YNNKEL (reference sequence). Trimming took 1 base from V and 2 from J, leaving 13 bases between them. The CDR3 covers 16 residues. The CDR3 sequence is CASSQASRVITDTQYF. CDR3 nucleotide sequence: TGTGCCAGCAGCCAAGCAAGCAGGGTTATCACAGATACGCAGTATTTT.

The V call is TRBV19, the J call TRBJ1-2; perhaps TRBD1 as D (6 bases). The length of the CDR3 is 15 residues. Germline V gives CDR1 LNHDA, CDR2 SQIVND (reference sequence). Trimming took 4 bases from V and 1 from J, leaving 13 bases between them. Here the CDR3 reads CASSTRDINNYGYTF. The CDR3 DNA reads TGTGCCAGTAGTACCCGGGACATAAATAACTATGGCTACACCTTC.

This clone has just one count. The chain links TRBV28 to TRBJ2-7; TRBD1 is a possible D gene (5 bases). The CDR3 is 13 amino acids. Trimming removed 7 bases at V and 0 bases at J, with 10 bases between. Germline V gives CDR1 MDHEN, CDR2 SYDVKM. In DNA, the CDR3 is TGTGCCAGCAAGGGGTTATCCTCCTACGAGCAGTACTTC. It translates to CASKGLSSYEQYF.

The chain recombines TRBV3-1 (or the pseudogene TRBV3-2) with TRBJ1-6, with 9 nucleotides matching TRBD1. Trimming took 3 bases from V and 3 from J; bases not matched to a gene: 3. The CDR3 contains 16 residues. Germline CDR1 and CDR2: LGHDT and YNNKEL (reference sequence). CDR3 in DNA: TGTGCCAGCAGCCAGGGACAGGGTTTCTATAATTCACCCCTCCACTTT. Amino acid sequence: CASSQGQGFYNSPLHF.

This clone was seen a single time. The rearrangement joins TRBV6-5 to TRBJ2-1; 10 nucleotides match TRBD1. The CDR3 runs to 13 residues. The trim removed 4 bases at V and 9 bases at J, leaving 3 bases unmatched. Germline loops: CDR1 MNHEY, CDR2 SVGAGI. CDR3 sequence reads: CASSWGQGPEQFF. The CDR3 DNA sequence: TGTGCCAGCAGTTGGGGACAGGGGCCTGAGCAGTTCTTC.